The clone carrying this T cell receptor beta chain was recorded a few times. In the original processing: The assay estimated nucleated cells by amplifying reference gene primers. TCRdb's table, derived via immunoSEQ multiplex PCR, lists solely in-frame clones and lacks some. That table furnishes V, J and clone size, whereas the DNA furnished D and trimming. Among about 300,000 clones listed, around 89% were seen once. The sample is drawn from a study of blood T cell repertoires in COVID-19. Study-wide context: Donors in the United States, Italy and Spain gave samples during acute or convalescent COVID-19. In each case, the material was cDNA or gDNA derived from T cells, B-cell-depleted T cells, or PBMCs.

Losses at the gene ends were 0 bases for V and 1 base for J; bases not matched to a gene: 4. The germline V gene has CDR1 SGHDT and CDR2 YYEEEE. The length of the CDR3 is 16 residues. Sequencing was done on a sample of peripheral blood. This receptor was identified in a man aged 35-49 years with acute or convalescent COVID-19. The chain uses TRBV5-6 and TRBJ2-7; 10 nucleotides match TRBD1. CDR3 in DNA: TGTGCCAGCAGCTTGGTGAGGACAGGGGGATCCTACGAGCAGTACTTC. Translating it yields CASSLVRTGGSYEQYF.